The 2 T cell receptor beta chains listed next were all sequenced from one sample in a study of cytomegalovirus exposure and HLA in healthy donors. Amplification used 60 Vbeta primers and 13 Jbeta primers. The assay was immunoSEQ multiplex PCR, and TCRdb's table has in-frame clones only and misses some. The data contain approximately 90,000 clones, approximately 71% of them singletons. The sample taken for sequencing was PBMCs. The receptors stem from a middle-aged man in good health and CMV-seronegative.

This chain links TRBV14 with TRBJ1-1; D might be TRBD1 (5 bases). Germline V gene lookup returns CDR1 SGHDN and CDR2 FVKESK. Trimming removed 2 bases at V and 5 bases at J, with 15 bases between. The CDR3 runs to 15 residues. The DNA of the CDR3 is TGTGCCAGCAGCCAACTGGGGGGTCTGATAACTGAAGCTTTCTTT. It yields the protein CASSQLGGLITEAFF.

This clone has only one observation. This same CDR3 is encoded by further DNA sequences in the sample. This sequence joins TRBV19 and TRBJ2-7, with TRBD1 matching 8 bases. CDR1 is LNHDA and CDR2 is SQIVND in the germline V gene (reference sequence). The CDR3 has 14 residues. The J segment lost 3 bases and the V segment lost 1 base, leaving 2 bases of the junction unmatched. As DNA, the CDR3 is TGTGCCAGTAGTATAGGAACAGGGGGCTACGAGCAGTACTTC. As protein: CASSIGTGGYEQYF. The variable domain in full, with the rest retrieved from reference TRBV19 and TRBJ2-7, is DGGITQSPKYLFRKEGQNVTLSCEQNLNHDAMYWYRQDPGQGLRLIYYSQIVNDFQKGDIAEGYSVSREKKESFPLTVTSAQKNPTAFYLCASSIGTGGYEQYFGPGTRLTVT.